Sequencing of this T cell receptor (beta chain) was carried out in a study of OX40 agonist ivuxolimab in advanced cancers. About the study as a whole: The costimulatory receptor OX40 (CD134) was targeted by ivuxolimab, a fully human IgG2 agonistic monoclonal antibody. Prior anti-PD-1, anti-PD-L1 or anti-CTLA-4 therapy was permitted, and checkpoint inhibitors had been received by roughly two fifths of dose-escalation patients. The monotherapy dose-escalation portion (N of about 47 patients) of the phase I ivuxolimab trial is reported in the paper. Among the roughly 54 dose-escalation patients, around 19 had hepatocellular carcinoma, some 15 melanoma, 9 renal cell carcinoma and 9 head and neck cancer. Intravenous ivuxolimab was administered to patients every 2 weeks at six dose levels: 0.01, 0.1, 0.3, 1.5, 3 and 10 mg/kg. In the dose-escalation cohort, 70% to 85% of patients were male, and the mean age was approximately 60 years with a range of about 23 to 79. Peripheral TCRbeta sequencing was intended to test whether TCR sequence diversity was altered and clonal T-cell expansion was caused by ivuxolimab. Partial responses were achieved by three dose-escalation patients, of whom one had hepatocellular carcinoma and two had cutaneous melanoma. The research as a whole found: Antigen specificity was not determined for the clonally expanded peripheral T cells. In partial responders in the 0.1-3.0 mg/kg groups, normalized peripheral clonal expansion was found to be among the lowest, especially among CD8+ T cells. At doses of 0.1 to 3.0 mg/kg, clonal expansion of both CD4+ and CD8+ blood T cells was observed from baseline to week 6. After ivuxolimab, expanded clones were on average more numerous among CD8+ T cells than among CD4+ T cells. Low levels of normalized T-cell clonal expansion were also seen in some patients who did not respond.

On this clone: Its specific antigen is unknown. No clone much larger than this one lies a single base away; base qualities are absent.

Trimming at the junction amounts to 1 base on V and 3 bases on J, and the germline ends lie 17 bases apart. The CDR3 spans 17 residues, from the cysteine through the phenylalanine. Only CDR3 DNA remains: 51 bases, in frame from the first base. CDR1 SGHKS and CDR2 YYEKEE were looked up in the germline V gene (reference sequence). The trial excluded patients who had a history of autoimmune disease or were on systemic immunosuppression. In every dose cohort, peripheral blood was drawn for TCR sequencing at baseline, cycle 4 day 1, and cycle 7 day 1. Samples were obtained from an open-label, multicenter, first-in-human phase I dose-escalation trial of ivuxolimab. Adults with locally advanced or metastatic head and neck squamous cell, hepatocellular, melanoma or renal cell carcinoma were enrolled in the trial. Before TCR sequencing, CD4+ T cells and CD8+ T cells from peripheral blood were sorted into separate populations.

Genomic DNA was extracted from sorted cells for sequencing of the TCRbeta CDR3 region. The immunoSEQ Assay was used for sequencing of TCRbeta CDR3 regions. TCRdb's version of the immuneACCESS table is confined to in-frame rearrangements and falls short of the full clone set. An unresolved V gene accounts for under half of the shortfall where checked; the remainder is of unknown origin. Recorded for this sample are tens of thousands of clones; about 86% of them occurred a single time. The ten biggest clones cover around 0.91% of the sample. The source was CD4+ or CD8+ T cells sorted from blood, collected in a trial of the OX40 agonist ivuxolimab. The chain couples TRBV5-5 to TRBJ1-3; the D segment could be TRBD1, given 5 matching bases. The receptor was derived from an adult with an advanced solid tumor such as melanoma, head and neck, liver or kidney cancer. This receptor carries the CDR3 CASSLYQLLRGGNTIYF. In nucleotides, the sequence is TGTGCCAGCAGCTTGTACCAGCTTTTAAGGGGTGGAAACACCATATATTTT.